A single sample is the source of the 2 T cell receptor beta chains below, sequenced in a study of patients and donors after allogeneic stem cell transplantation. Via MiXCR, TCRdb re-called the RT-PCR reads, giving one row per CDR3 protein. This table holds about 230,000 distinct CDR3 sequences, 13% to 15% found once. Input material: blood, either unsorted or a sorted T cell fraction (not recorded which). Receptor source: a human donor who was either an allogeneic HSCT recipient or a stem cell or donor lymphocyte infusion donor (not recorded which). It is not recorded whose cells these are; they may come from a transplant donor.

This clonotype was seen more than once but under ten times. V gene TRBV24-1 combines with J gene TRBJ2-1; the match to TRBD1 covers 8 bases. This CDR3 has 14 residues. Germline CDR1 and CDR2: KGHDR and SFDVKD. The J segment lost 15 bases and the V segment lost 4 bases, leaving 13 bases of the junction unmatched. The CDR3 coding sequence is TGTGCCACCAGTGAGGATCAGGGACAGGCTAGCTGGTTCTTC. Amino acid sequence: CATSEDQGQASWFF.

This clonotype was detected only a few times. The rearrangement links TRBV5-1 to TRBJ2-2; D is uncertain. V shed 5 bases and J shed 0 bases, with 17 bases lying between them. Germline V lookup: CDR1 SGHRS, CDR2 YFSETQ. The CDR3 has 17 amino acids. The CDR3 coding sequence is TGCGCCAGCAGTGGATTGGCGGCCAACGCGAACACCGGGGAGCTGTTTTTT. It encodes CASSGLAANANTGELFF.